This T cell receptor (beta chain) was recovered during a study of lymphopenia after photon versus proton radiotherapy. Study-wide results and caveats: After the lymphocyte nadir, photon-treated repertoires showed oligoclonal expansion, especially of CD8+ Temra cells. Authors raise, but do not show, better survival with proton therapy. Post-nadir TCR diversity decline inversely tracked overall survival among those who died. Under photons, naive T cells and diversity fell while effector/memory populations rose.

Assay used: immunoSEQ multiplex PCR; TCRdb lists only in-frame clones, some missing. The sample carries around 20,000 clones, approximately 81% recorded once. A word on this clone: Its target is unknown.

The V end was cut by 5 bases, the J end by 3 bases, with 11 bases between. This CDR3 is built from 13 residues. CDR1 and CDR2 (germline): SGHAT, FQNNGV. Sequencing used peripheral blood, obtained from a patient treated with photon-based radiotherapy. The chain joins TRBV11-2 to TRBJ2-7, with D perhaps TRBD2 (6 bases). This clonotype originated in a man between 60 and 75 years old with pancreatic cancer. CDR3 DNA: TGTGCCAGCAGCCGAACGACTAGCTACGAGCAGTACTTC. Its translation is CASSRTTSYEQYF.